This TCR beta chain was sequenced in a study of T cells in Graves' hyperthyroidism and ophthalmopathy. Authors of the study amplified TCR beta CDR3 regions from RNA transcripts. A first-round RT-PCR of the TCR CDR3 used the HTBI primer set. TCRdb itself ran the multiplex PCR reads through MiXCR, one entry per CDR3 protein. The repertoire holds about 660,000 distinct CDR3 sequences, with 45% as singletons. As regards this clonotype: What it recognizes is unknown.

Findings of the study overall: Ophthalmopathy was predicted by the model a median of about six months ahead of onset.

The germline V gene has CDR1 SNHLY and CDR2 FYNNEI. The CDR3 consists of 13 residues. The V and J ends lost 4 bases and 10 bases respectively, with 13 bases between them. Sequencing used peripheral blood or thyroid tissue (not recorded which). The chain combines TRBV2 with TRBJ1-4; D possibly corresponds to TRBD1 (6 bases). The sequence was collected from an adult man with Graves' disease, either hyperthyroidism or ophthalmopathy (not recorded which). CDR3 DNA sequence: TGTGCCAGCAGTGCATCGAAGGGGGGAAAACTGTTTTTT. Translating gives CASSASKGGKLFF.